These 4 T cell receptor beta chains came from one sample sequenced in a study of neurological immune-mediated disorders. TCRdb fed the 5' RACE reads into MiXCR, producing one record per CDR3 protein. The table shows approximately 38,000 distinct CDR3 sequences, with roughly 10% occurring only once. The sample taken for sequencing was CD4+ T cells from blood. The receptor source for this set is a woman aged 25 to 39 with HTLV-1-associated myelopathy (HAM/TSP).

This clonotype was observed many times. The chain is built from TRBV11-2 and TRBJ2-7; D might be TRBD1 or TRBD2, each matching 7 bases. V lost 5 bases and J 4 bases, leaving 21 bases between the germline ends. The V gene's germline CDR1 is SGHAT and CDR2 FQNNGV. This CDR3 contains 16 residues. The chain's CDR3 is CASSLQGGDLGYEQYF. For the CDR3, the DNA is TGTGCCAGCAGCCTCCAGGGGGGGGACTTAGGTTACGAGCAGTACTTC.

This clonotype was observed at least ten times. The CDR3 nucleotides read TGCGCCAGCAGCTTTGACGGGAGCTCCTACAATGAGCAGTTCTTC. Translated: CASSFDGSSYNEQFF. The V gene is TRBV5-1, the J gene TRBJ2-1, with D perhaps TRBD2 (6 bases). Per germline, CDR1 SGHRS and CDR2 YFSETQ. This CDR3 is 15 amino acids long. V shed 2 bases and J shed 0 bases, with 9 bases lying between them.

The chain combines TRBV20-1 with TRBJ2-7; TRBD1 might be the D (6 bases). The V end was cut by 6 bases, the J end by 2 bases, with 17 bases between. Germline V CDR1 and CDR2: DFQATT, SNEGSKA (reference sequence). The CDR3 spans 14 residues. The CDR3 DNA reads TGCAGTGCCGGTCGACAGGACCCCACCTACGAGCAGTACTTC. It codes for CSAGRQDPTYEQYF.

This clonotype has a count of ten or more. V usage is TRBV5-1 and J usage is TRBJ2-7; tentatively, D is TRBD1 or TRBD2 (6 bases each). The CDR3 loop spans 15 amino acids. V lost 3 bases to trimming and J lost 2 bases, with 15 bases between them. Germline CDR1 SGHRS, CDR2 YFSETQ. In DNA form, the CDR3 reads TGCGCCAGCAGCTCTTTCGGGGGCCTACCCTACGAGCAGTACTTC. Its translation is CASSSFGGLPYEQYF.